The clone carrying this T cell receptor beta chain was observed at least ten times. Its cognate antigen is unknown. Clinical symptoms, serum thyroxine and TRAb, thyroid ultrasound and orbital computed tomography were used for the diagnoses. This entry comes from a study of T cells in Graves' hyperthyroidism and ophthalmopathy. Study observations and caveats: Peripheral blood also featured most of the thyroid clonotypes expanded above 0.001.

Germline V gene sequence: CDR1 SEHNR, CDR2 FQNEAQ (reference sequence). There are 14 residues in the CDR3. V was trimmed by 5 bases and J by 4 bases, leaving 11 bases between them. TCR beta CDR3 regions were amplified from RNA. Primed by the HTBI set, a first-round RT-PCR was run on the TCR CDR3. TCRdb fed the multiplex PCR reads into MiXCR, producing one record per CDR3 protein. Among over 650,000 distinct CDR3 sequences listed, over 40% were seen once. This receptor was obtained from an adult man with Graves' disease, either hyperthyroidism or ophthalmopathy (not recorded which). Sequences were obtained from peripheral blood or thyroid tissue (not recorded which). The chain uses TRBV7-9 and TRBJ1-4; D call uncertain. As DNA, the CDR3 is TGTGCCAGCAGCAAAACACAGAGTAATGAAAAACTGTTTTTT. This codes for CASSKTQSNEKLFF.